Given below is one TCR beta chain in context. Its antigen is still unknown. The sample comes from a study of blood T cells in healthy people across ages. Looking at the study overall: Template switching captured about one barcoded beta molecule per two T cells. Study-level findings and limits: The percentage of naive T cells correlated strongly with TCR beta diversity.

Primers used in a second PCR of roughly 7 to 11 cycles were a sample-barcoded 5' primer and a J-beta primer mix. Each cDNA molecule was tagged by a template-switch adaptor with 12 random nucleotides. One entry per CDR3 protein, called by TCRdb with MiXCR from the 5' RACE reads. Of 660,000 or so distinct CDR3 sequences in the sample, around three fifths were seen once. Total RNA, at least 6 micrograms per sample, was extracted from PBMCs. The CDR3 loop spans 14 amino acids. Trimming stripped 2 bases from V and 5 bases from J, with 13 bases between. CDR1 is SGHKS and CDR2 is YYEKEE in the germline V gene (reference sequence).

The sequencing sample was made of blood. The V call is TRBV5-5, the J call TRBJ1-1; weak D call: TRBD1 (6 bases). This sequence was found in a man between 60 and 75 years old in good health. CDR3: CASSFEGGWTEAFF. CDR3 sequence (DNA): TGTGCCAGCAGCTTTGAGGGGGGCTGGACTGAAGCTTTCTTT.